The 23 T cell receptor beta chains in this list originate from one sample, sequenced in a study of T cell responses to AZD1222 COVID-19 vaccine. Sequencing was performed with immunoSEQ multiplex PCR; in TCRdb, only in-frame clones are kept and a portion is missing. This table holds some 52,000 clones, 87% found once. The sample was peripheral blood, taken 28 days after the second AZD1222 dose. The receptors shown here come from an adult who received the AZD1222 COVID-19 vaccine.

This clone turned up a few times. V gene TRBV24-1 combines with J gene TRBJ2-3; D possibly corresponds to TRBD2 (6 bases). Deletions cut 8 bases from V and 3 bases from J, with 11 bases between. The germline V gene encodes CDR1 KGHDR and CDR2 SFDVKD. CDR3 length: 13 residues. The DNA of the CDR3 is TGTGCCACCAATGACGGGAGTACAGATACGCAGTATTTT. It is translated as CATNDGSTDTQYF.

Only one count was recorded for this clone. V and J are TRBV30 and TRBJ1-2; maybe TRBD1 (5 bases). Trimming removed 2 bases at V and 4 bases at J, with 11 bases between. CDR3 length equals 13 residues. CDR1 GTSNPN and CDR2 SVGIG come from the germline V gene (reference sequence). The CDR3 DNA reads TGTGCCTGGAGTCCCGACAGTGGCTATGGCTACACCTTC. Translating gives CAWSPDSGYGYTF.

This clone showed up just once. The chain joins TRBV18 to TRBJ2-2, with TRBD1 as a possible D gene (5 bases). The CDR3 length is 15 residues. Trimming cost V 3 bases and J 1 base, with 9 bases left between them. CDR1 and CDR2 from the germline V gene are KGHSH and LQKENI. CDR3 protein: CASSPVQGNTGELFF. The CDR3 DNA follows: TGTGCCAGCTCACCGGTCCAGGGGAACACCGGGGAGCTGTTTTTT.

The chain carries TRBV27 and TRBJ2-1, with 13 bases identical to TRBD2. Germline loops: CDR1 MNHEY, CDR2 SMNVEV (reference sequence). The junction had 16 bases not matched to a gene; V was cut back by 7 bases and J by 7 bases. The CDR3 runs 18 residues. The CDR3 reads CASTRRTSGSLRENEQFF. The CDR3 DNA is TGTGCCAGCACCCGTCGGACTAGCGGGAGCCTTCGGGAAAATGAGCAGTTCTTC.

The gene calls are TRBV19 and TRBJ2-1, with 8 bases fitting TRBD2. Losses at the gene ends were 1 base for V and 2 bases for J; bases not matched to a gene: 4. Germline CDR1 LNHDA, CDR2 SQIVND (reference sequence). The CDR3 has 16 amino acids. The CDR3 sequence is CASSIVGGGTYNEQFF. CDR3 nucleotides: TGTGCCAGTAGTATAGTCGGGGGGGGTACCTACAATGAGCAGTTCTTC.

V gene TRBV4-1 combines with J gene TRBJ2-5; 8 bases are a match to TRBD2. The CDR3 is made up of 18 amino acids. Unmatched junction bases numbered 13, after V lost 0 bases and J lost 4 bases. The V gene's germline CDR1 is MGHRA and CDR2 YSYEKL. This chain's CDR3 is CASSQEKRSGSGGETQYF. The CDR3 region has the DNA TGCGCCAGCAGCCAAGAAAAGAGGAGCGGGAGTGGCGGAGAGACCCAGTACTTC.

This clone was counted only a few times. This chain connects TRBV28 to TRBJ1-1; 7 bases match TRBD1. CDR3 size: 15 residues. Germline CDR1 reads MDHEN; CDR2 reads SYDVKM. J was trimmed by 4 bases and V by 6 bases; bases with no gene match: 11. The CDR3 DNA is TGTGCCAGCAGCCCTAGCGACAGGGACGGCACTGAAGCTTTCTTT. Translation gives CASSPSDRDGTEAFF.

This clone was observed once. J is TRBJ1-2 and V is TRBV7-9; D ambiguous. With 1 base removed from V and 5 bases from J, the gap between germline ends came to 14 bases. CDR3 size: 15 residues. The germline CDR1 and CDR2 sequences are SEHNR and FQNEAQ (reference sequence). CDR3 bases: TGTGCCAGCAGCTTAGGCACTGGGATGGAGTATGGCTACACCTTC. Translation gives CASSLGTGMEYGYTF. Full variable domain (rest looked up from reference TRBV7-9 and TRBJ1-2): DTGVSQNPRHKITKRGQNVTFRCDPISEHNRLYWYRQTLGQGPEFLTYFQNEAQLEKSRLLSDRFSAERPKGSFSTLEIQRTEQGDSAMYLCASSLGTGMEYGYTFGSGTRLTVV.

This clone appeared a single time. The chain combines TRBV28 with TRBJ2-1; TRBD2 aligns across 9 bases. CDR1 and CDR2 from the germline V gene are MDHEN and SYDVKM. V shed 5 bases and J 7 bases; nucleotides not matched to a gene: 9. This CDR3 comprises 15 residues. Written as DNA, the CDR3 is TGTGCCAGCAGTAAGGTCGCGGGAGGGCTTAATGAGCAGTTCTTC. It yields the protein CASSKVAGGLNEQFF.

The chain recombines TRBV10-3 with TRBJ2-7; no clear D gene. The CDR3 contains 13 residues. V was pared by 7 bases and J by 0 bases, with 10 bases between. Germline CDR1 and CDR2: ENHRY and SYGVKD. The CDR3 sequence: CAITNDRSYEQYF. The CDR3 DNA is TGTGCCATCACTAACGACCGCTCCTACGAGCAGTACTTC.

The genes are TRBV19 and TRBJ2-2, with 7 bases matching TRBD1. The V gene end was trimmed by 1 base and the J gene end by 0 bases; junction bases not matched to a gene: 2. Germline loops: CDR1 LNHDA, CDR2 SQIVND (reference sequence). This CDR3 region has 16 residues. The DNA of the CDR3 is TGTGCCAGTAGTATAGTTCAGGGGGCGAACACCGGGGAGCTGTTTTTT. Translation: CASSIVQGANTGELFF.

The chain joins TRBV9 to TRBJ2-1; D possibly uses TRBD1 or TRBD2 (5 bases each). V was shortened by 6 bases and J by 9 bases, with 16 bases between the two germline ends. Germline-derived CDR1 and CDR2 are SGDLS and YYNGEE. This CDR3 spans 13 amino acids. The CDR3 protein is CASKRVGQGEQFF. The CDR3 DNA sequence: TGTGCCAGCAAGAGGGTCGGGCAGGGTGAGCAGTTCTTC.

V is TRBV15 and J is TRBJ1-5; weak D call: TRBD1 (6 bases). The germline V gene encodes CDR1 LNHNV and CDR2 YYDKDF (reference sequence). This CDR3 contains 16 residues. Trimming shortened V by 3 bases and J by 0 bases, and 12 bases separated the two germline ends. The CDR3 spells CATSRDRRYSNQPQHF. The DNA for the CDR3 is TGTGCCACCAGCAGGGACAGACGCTATAGCAATCAGCCCCAGCATTTT. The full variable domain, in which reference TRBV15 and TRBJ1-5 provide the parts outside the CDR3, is DAMVIQNPRYQVTQFGKPVTLSCSQTLNHNVMYWYQQKSSQAPKLLFHYYDKDFNNEADTPDNFQSRRPNTSFCFLDIRSPGLGDTAMYLCATSRDRRYSNQPQHFGDGTRLSIL.

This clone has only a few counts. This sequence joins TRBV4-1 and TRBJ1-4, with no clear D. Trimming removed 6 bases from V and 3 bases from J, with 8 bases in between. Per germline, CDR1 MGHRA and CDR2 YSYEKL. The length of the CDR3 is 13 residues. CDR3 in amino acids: CASRRASNEKLFF. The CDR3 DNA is TGCGCCAGCAGGCGGGCCTCTAATGAAAAACTGTTTTTT.

This chain's CDR3 is CASSPLRTGVDTGELFF. The CDR3 DNA reads as TGTGCCAGCTCACCCCTGCGTACGGGGGTCGACACCGGGGAGCTGTTTTTT. The chain is built from TRBV18 and TRBJ2-2, with D perhaps matching TRBD2 (6 bases). Germline CDR1 and CDR2: KGHSH and LQKENI. V gave up 3 bases and J gave up 3 bases, with 17 bases separating them. The CDR3 is made up of 17 amino acids. The variable domain in full, with the rest retrieved from reference TRBV18 and TRBJ2-2, is NAGVMQNPRHLVRRRGQEARLRCSPMKGHSHVYWYRQLPEEGLKFMVYLQKENIIDESGMPKERFSAEFPKEGPSILRIQQVVRGDSAAYFCASSPLRTGVDTGELFFGEGSRLTVL.

CDR3: CASSLDYEQYF. The CDR3 DNA sequence: TGTGCCAGCAGCCTGGACTACGAGCAGTACTTC. This chain connects TRBV7-9 to TRBJ2-7; D ambiguous. Germline V gene data show CDR1 as SEHNR and CDR2 as FQNEAQ (reference sequence). Between the trimmed V and J ends, which lost 5 bases and 3 bases, there was a span of 5 bases. The CDR3 contains 11 residues.

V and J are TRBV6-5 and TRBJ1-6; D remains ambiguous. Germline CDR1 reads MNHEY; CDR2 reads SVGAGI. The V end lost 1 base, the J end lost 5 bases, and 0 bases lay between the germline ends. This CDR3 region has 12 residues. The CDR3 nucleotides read TGTGCCAGCAGTTACTATAATTCACCCCTCCACTTT. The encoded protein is CASSYYNSPLHF.

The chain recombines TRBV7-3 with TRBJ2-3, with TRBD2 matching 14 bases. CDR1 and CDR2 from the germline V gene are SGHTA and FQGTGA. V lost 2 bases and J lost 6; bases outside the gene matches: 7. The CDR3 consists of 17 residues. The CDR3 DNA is TGTGCCAGCAGCTTAGGACTAGCGGGAGGTCCGGGGGATACGCAGTATTTT. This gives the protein CASSLGLAGGPGDTQYF.

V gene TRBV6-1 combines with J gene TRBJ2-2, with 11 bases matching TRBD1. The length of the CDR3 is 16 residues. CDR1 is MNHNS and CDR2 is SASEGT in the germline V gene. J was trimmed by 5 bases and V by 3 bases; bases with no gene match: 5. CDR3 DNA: TGTGCCAGCAGTGACGGACAGGGGGCGCGAACCGGGGAGCTGTTTTTT. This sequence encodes CASSDGQGARTGELFF.

The CDR3 DNA reads TGCGCCAGCAGCTTGGAGGGCGACAGGGGGCGCAGGTACAATGAGCAGTTCTTC. It specifies CASSLEGDRGRRYNEQFF. The chain combines TRBV5-1 with TRBJ2-1, with 10 bases fitting TRBD1. J gave up 4 bases and V 0 bases, and 10 bases lay outside the gene matches. Germline CDR1 and CDR2: SGHRS and YFSETQ. This CDR3 spans 18 amino acids.

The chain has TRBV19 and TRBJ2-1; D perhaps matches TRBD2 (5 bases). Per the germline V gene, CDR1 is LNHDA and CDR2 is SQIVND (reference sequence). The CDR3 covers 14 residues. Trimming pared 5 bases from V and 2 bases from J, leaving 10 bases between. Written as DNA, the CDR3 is TGTGCCAGTAGTGAGGGCAGGACCTACAATGAGCAGTTCTTC. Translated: CASSEGRTYNEQFF.

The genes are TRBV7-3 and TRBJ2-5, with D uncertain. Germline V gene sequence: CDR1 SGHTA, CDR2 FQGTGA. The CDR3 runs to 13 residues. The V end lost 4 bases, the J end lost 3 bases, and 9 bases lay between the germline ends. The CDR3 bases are TGTGCCAGCAGCTCGGATCCTAAAGAGACCCAGTACTTC. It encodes CASSSDPKETQYF.

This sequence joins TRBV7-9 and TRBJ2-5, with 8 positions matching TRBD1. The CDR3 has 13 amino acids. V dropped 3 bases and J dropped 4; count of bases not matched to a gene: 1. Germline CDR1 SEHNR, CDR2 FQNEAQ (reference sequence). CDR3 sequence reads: CASSFDRGETQYF. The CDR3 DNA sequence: TGTGCCAGCAGCTTCGACAGGGGAGAGACCCAGTACTTC.